These T cell receptor beta chains were read from a single sample in a study of T-cell memory formation after mild COVID-19. TCRdb processed the 5' RACE reads anew with MiXCR; each CDR3 protein has one entry. The sample has about 110,000 distinct CDR3 sequences; over 15% are singletons. The sample taken for sequencing was PBMCs or a T cell subset sorted from them (not recorded which). The receptors were gathered from a man between 18 and 35 years old who had mild COVID-19 (a few samples of this study predate the infection). Cell type and time point are not known. Both conserved end residues are part of each CDR3. Fields, in order: clone size, D gene, J gene, V gene, CDR3 DNA, CDR3 protein. D genes are given only for firm matches. Not every row has a clone size; where given, it reads once, few, many or a size class.

size: few
D: NA
J: TRBJ2-3
V: TRBV5-1
DNA: TGCGCCAGCAGCTTGGTCGGGGATCACAGCACAGATACGCAGTATTTT
CDR3: CASSLVGDHSTDTQYF

size: few
D: NA
J: TRBJ2-2
V: TRBV20-1
DNA: TGCAGTGCCTTGGCCTCGAACACCGGGGAGCTGTTTTTT
CDR3: CSALASNTGELFF

size: NA
D: NA
J: TRBJ2-3
V: TRBV6-5
DNA: TGTGCCAGCAGCCGTGGGACTCTTGATACGCAGTATTTT
CDR3: CASSRGTLDTQYF

size: NA
D: NA
J: TRBJ2-5
V: TRBV7-2
DNA: TGTGCCAGCAGCTTACTCGGCCGGCCCCCGGAGACCCAGTACTTC
CDR3: CASSLLGRPPETQYF

size: few
D: TRBD1
J: TRBJ2-3
V: TRBV4-2
DNA: TGTGCCAGCAGCCTCCCGGGACAGGGTGTGGATACGCAGTATTTT
CDR3: CASSLPGQGVDTQYF

size: NA
D: TRBD2
J: TRBJ2-2
V: TRBV5-1
DNA: TGCGCCAGCAGCTTGGCCTCTAGCGGAACCGGGGAGCTGTTTTTT
CDR3: CASSLASSGTGELFF

size: few
D: TRBD2
J: TRBJ2-1
V: TRBV11-2
DNA: TGTGCCAGCAGCGATCCGGGACTAGCGGTACATGAGCAGTTCTTC
CDR3: CASSDPGLAVHEQFF

size: few
D: TRBD1
J: TRBJ1-2
V: TRBV6-5
DNA: TGTGCCAGCAGGCCCCAGGGGGCCGGAGGCTACACCTTC
CDR3: CASRPQGAGGYTF

size: many
D: NA
J: TRBJ2-7
V: TRBV5-1
DNA: TGCGCCAGCAGCTTGGGCAGGGAAGGCGACGAGCAGTACTTC
CDR3: CASSLGREGDEQYF

size: few
D: NA
J: TRBJ1-2
V: TRBV6-2/TRBV6-3
DNA: TGTGCCAGCAGGAACTATGGCTACACCTTC
CDR3: CASRNYGYTF

size: few
D: NA
J: TRBJ2-3
V: TRBV29-1
DNA: TGCAGCGTTGAGGCCAGAAACACAGATACGCAGTATTTT
CDR3: CSVEARNTDTQYF

size: NA
D: TRBD1
J: TRBJ2-2
V: TRBV15
DNA: TGTGCCACCAGCAGAGAGAGGACAGGGTTGGTCGGGGAGCTGTTTTTT
CDR3: CATSRERTGLVGELFF

size: few
D: TRBD1
J: TRBJ2-2
V: TRBV9
DNA: TGTGCCAGCAGCGTAGGGACAGGGGGCGGAACCGGGGAGCTGTTTTTT
CDR3: CASSVGTGGGTGELFF

size: few
D: NA
J: TRBJ2-7
V: TRBV4-3
DNA: TGCGCCAGCAGCCAAGATAGAAAACAGGCCTCCTCCTACGAGCAGTACTTC
CDR3: CASSQDRKQASSYEQYF

size: NA
D: TRBD1
J: TRBJ2-3
V: TRBV3-1
DNA: TGTGCCAGCAGCCCTCGGACAGGGCGTGCCCTAAGGGCCACGCAGTATTTT
CDR3: CASSPRTGRALRATQYF

size: NA
D: NA
J: TRBJ2-1
V: TRBV6-2/TRBV6-3
DNA: TGTGCCAGCAGAGACGTGGGCGCGAAGGTCAATGAGCAGTTCTTC
CDR3: CASRDVGAKVNEQFF

size: NA
D: NA
J: TRBJ1-1
V: TRBV7-8
DNA: TGTGCCAGCAGCTTAGGGCTGGTCCCCCTCTTT
CDR3: CASSLGLVPLF

size: few
D: TRBD1
J: TRBJ1-2
V: TRBV3-1
DNA: TGTGCCAGCAGCCCCCGGGACAGGGACTATGGCTACACCTTC
CDR3: CASSPRDRDYGYTF

size: NA
D: NA
J: TRBJ2-7
V: TRBV12-3/TRBV12-4
DNA: TGTGCCAGCAGTCTTACGGACTACTACGAGCAGTACTTC
CDR3: CASSLTDYYEQYF

size: few
D: NA
J: TRBJ2-1
V: TRBV7-9
DNA: TGTGCCAGCAGCTTAGGGGCCATTACGGGCCACAATGAGCAGTTCTTC
CDR3: CASSLGAITGHNEQFF

size: NA
D: TRBD1
J: TRBJ1-1
V: TRBV9
DNA: TGTGCCAGCAGCGTAGCAGGAACAGGGGGTTTGGGCACTGAAGCTTTCTTT
CDR3: CASSVAGTGGLGTEAFF

size: many
D: NA
J: TRBJ1-4
V: TRBV5-1
DNA: TGCGCCAGCAGCTTGGGGCTCCGGGACGCTAATGAAAAACTGTTTTTT
CDR3: CASSLGLRDANEKLFF

size: NA
D: NA
J: TRBJ1-5
V: TRBV5-1
DNA: TGCGCCAGCAGCTTGGTGGGGGGCCAGCCCCAGCATTTT
CDR3: CASSLVGGQPQHF

size: many
D: NA
J: TRBJ1-5
V: TRBV12-3/TRBV12-4
DNA: TGTGCCAGCAGCCGCCGGGAGAATCAGCCCCAGCATTTT
CDR3: CASSRRENQPQHF

size: many
D: NA
J: TRBJ2-2
V: TRBV6-2/TRBV6-3
DNA: TGTGCCAGCAGTGAGGCGTCATTGGCTCTCGGGGAGCTGTTTTTT
CDR3: CASSEASLALGELFF

size: few
D: NA
J: TRBJ2-4
V: TRBV2
DNA: TGTGCCAGCAGTGCGGGGTACCCCCCCATTCAGTACTTC
CDR3: CASSAGYPPIQYF

size: few
D: TRBD1
J: TRBJ2-1
V: TRBV5-1
DNA: TGCGCCAGCAGCTTGGATGGACAGGGTAAAGGTGATGAGCAGTTCTTC
CDR3: CASSLDGQGKGDEQFF

size: few
D: NA
J: TRBJ2-7
V: TRBV7-6
DNA: TGTGCCAGCAGCCCTCGGACAAAATACGAGCAGTACTTC
CDR3: CASSPRTKYEQYF

size: NA
D: NA
J: TRBJ1-6
V: TRBV7-9
DNA: TGTGCCAGCAGCTTGCACAACTCCTATAATTCACCCCTCCACTTT
CDR3: CASSLHNSYNSPLHF

size: NA
D: NA
J: TRBJ2-4
V: TRBV20-1
DNA: TGCAGTGCTCCAGAGGGGGGGACCAGTAAAAAAAACATTCAGTACTTC
CDR3: CSAPEGGTSKKNIQYF

size: NA
D: NA
J: TRBJ2-5
V: TRBV7-9
DNA: TGTGCCAGCAGCACGTACCAAGAGACCCAGTACTTC
CDR3: CASSTYQETQYF

size: few
D: NA
J: TRBJ2-5
V: TRBV30
DNA: TGTGCCTGGGGGGCCCCAATGGGGACCCAGTACTTC
CDR3: CAWGAPMGTQYF

size: NA
D: NA
J: TRBJ2-5
V: TRBV7-2
DNA: TGTGCCAGCAGCTCTAGACAGCGCCAGTACTTC
CDR3: CASSSRQRQYF

size: few
D: NA
J: TRBJ1-1
V: TRBV19
DNA: TGTGCCAGTAGTGTGCTGAACACTGAAGCTTTCTTT
CDR3: CASSVLNTEAFF

size: NA
D: TRBD2
J: TRBJ2-1
V: TRBV14
DNA: TGTGCCAGCAGCCAAGACGTACCAGGGACTAGCTTTTTCAATGAGCAGTTCTTC
CDR3: CASSQDVPGTSFFNEQFF

size: few
D: NA
J: TRBJ2-2
V: TRBV5-1
DNA: TGCGCCAGCCGGGGGATTTTACGCACCGGGGAGCTGTTTTTT
CDR3: CASRGILRTGELFF

size: few
D: NA
J: TRBJ1-4
V: TRBV6-5
DNA: TGTGCCAGCAGTTATAGAGGGGATGAAGAAAAACTGTTTTTT
CDR3: CASSYRGDEEKLFF

size: NA
D: NA
J: TRBJ1-2
V: TRBV4-1
DNA: TGCGCCAGCAGCCAGCAGGGCCGAAAGTATGGCTACACCTTC
CDR3: CASSQQGRKYGYTF

size: NA
D: NA
J: TRBJ2-3
V: TRBV7-3
DNA: TGTGCCAGCAGCTTAAACAGTTACACAGATACGCAGTATTTT
CDR3: CASSLNSYTDTQYF

size: NA
D: TRBD2
J: TRBJ2-5
V: TRBV3-1
DNA: TGTGCCAGCAGCCAAGATAGTCGGACTAGCGGGGGGGGATACCAAGAGACCCAGTACTTC
CDR3: CASSQDSRTSGGGYQETQYF

size: NA
D: NA
J: TRBJ1-2
V: TRBV7-9
DNA: TGTGCCAGCAGCTTAGACTGGGTCCTTAACTATGGCTACACCTTC
CDR3: CASSLDWVLNYGYTF